These 11 T cell receptor beta chains came from one sample sequenced in a study of T cell responses to AZD1222 COVID-19 vaccine. Assay: immunoSEQ multiplex PCR; the TCRdb copy retains only in-frame clones and omits some. There are over 120,000 clones in the sample; 75% to 90% occur only once, and around 8% lies in the top ten. The source was peripheral blood, collected on day 0 of AZD1222 vaccination. The receptors stem from an adult in good health.

The rearrangement uses TRBV4-2 and TRBJ1-5, with 7 bases that match TRBD1. The CDR3 runs to 15 residues. Germline V gene lookup returns CDR1 LGHNA and CDR2 YNFKEQ. Trimming took 4 bases from V and 6 from J; bases not matched to a gene: 9. The CDR3 DNA reads as TGTGCCAGCAGCCTCGGAGGGGGCGCGGGTCAGCCCCAGCATTTT. This codes for CASSLGGGAGQPQHF.

The chain recombines TRBV2 with TRBJ1-4; D not certain. The V end was cut by 6 bases, the J end by 1 base, with 6 bases between. In germline, CDR1 is SNHLY, CDR2 FYNNEI. The CDR3 runs to 13 residues. CDR3 coding DNA: TGTGCCAGCAGGGCACTAACTAATGAAAAACTGTTTTTT. Its translation: CASRALTNEKLFF.

This clone occurred once. The chain is built from TRBV7-8 and TRBJ1-1; no clear D. Germline CDR1 and CDR2: SGHVS and FQNEAQ. Trimming pared 5 bases from V and 3 bases from J, leaving 13 bases between. The CDR3 totals 14 residues. The CDR3 loop reads CASSLIHGDTEAFF. For the CDR3, the DNA is TGTGCCAGCAGCCTAATACACGGGGACACTGAAGCTTTCTTT.

This clone was seen a single time. J is TRBJ1-2 and V is TRBV6-5; weak D call: TRBD1 (5 bases). The CDR3 covers 14 residues. Trimming removed 0 bases at V and 2 bases at J, with 7 bases between. Germline-derived CDR1 and CDR2 are MNHEY and SVGAGI. The CDR3 reads CASSYSQENYGYTF. The DNA of the CDR3 is TGTGCCAGCAGTTACTCACAGGAGAACTATGGCTACACCTTC.

The chain couples TRBV27 to TRBJ1-5; tentative D call: TRBD1 (5 bases). Per the germline V gene, CDR1 is MNHEY and CDR2 is SMNVEV (reference sequence). Trimming cost V 6 bases and J 2 bases, with 23 bases left between them. The CDR3 is made up of 18 amino acids. This CDR3 is CASRSRTEGTGGNQPQHF. DNA for the CDR3: TGTGCCAGCAGGTCCCGGACGGAGGGGACCGGTGGCAATCAGCCCCAGCATTTT.

The V and J genes are TRBV4-1 and TRBJ2-1; 8 nucleotides align to TRBD2. Germline V gene lookup returns CDR1 MGHRA and CDR2 YSYEKL. Unmatched junction bases numbered 10, after V lost 0 bases and J lost 6 bases. The CDR3 is 17 residues long. The CDR3 coding sequence is TGCGCCAGCAGCCAAGAACCAGAGCGGGGGCTTATCAATGAGCAGTTCTTC. The encoded protein is CASSQEPERGLINEQFF.

V is TRBV4-1 and J is TRBJ2-2; 9 positions match TRBD2. The ends lost 5 bases at V and 6 bases at J; junction bases unmatched: 7. The CDR3 extends over 15 amino acids. Looked up from germline, CDR1 is MGHRA and CDR2 is YSYEKL. The CDR3 region has the DNA TGCGCCAGCAGCACCCTAGCGGGGAAGTCCGGGGAGCTGTTTTTT. The encoded protein is CASSTLAGKSGELFF.

The chain has TRBV19 and TRBJ2-5; D possibly corresponds to TRBD1 (7 bases). Trimming removed 10 bases at V and 5 bases at J, with 14 bases between. Germline V CDR1 and CDR2: LNHDA, SQIVND (reference sequence). This CDR3 contains 12 residues. CDR3 DNA: TGTGCCACAGGGGGGCGGTTGGAGACCCAGTACTTC. It encodes CATGGRLETQYF.

This clone was observed once. The chain joins TRBV19 to TRBJ1-2; D is unresolved. The V end was cut by 1 base, the J end by 8 bases, with 23 bases between. This CDR3 is built from 17 residues. Per germline, CDR1 LNHDA and CDR2 SQIVND (reference sequence). CDR3 nucleotide sequence: TGTGCCAGTAGTATAGGGGCCGGAGGGTATTCGGTCCAGGGCTACACCTTC. Translating gives CASSIGAGGYSVQGYTF.

The chain recombines TRBV11-2 with TRBJ2-1; D gene uncertain. The CDR3 has 13 amino acids. The germline gives CDR1 SGHAT, CDR2 FQNNGV. Trimming removed 5 bases at V and 6 bases at J, with 11 bases between. CDR3 nucleotide sequence: TGTGCCAGCAGCCCCAGCCCCCCCAATGAGCAGTTCTTC. Its translation is CASSPSPPNEQFF. Looking up the rest from reference TRBV11-2 and TRBJ2-1 gives the full variable domain: EAGVAQSPRYKIIEKRQSVAFWCNPISGHATLYWYQQILGQGPKLLIQFQNNGVVDDSQLPKDRFSAERLKGVDSTLKIQPAKLEDSAVYLCASSPSPPNEQFFGPGTRLTVL.

V is TRBV27 and J is TRBJ1-6; tentatively, D is TRBD1 (5 bases). V was trimmed by 7 bases and J by 7 bases, leaving 17 bases between them. Germline-derived CDR1 and CDR2 are MNHEY and SMNVEV (reference sequence). This CDR3 has 15 residues. CDR3 sequence (DNA): TGTGCCAGCACCCAAAGACGGGACTCAAATTCACCCCTCCACTTT. Its protein is CASTQRRDSNSPLHF.